What follows are 7 T cell receptor beta chains derived from one specimen sequenced in a study of T cell repertoires in cytomegalovirus infection (dated by TCRdb to between 2018 and 2020). TCRdb names Illumina HiSeq 1500 as the instrument used. TCRdb applied fastp at Q25 and MiXCR to the public reads, then kept only in-frame beta chains. Rows with a matching CDR3 protein are joined into one entry that keeps the most common DNA and genes. This sample holds under 300,000 distinct CDR3 sequences; 15% to 20% were observed only once. The top ten constitute roughly 45% of the sample. Sequenced sample: CD8+ T cells from PBMCs. The receptors come from a human donor in good health (CMV status not recorded). Some clones in this sample may be carry-over from other donors' samples.

This clonotype was counted a few times. This chain uses TRBV29-1 with TRBJ1-4; the D gene is possibly TRBD1 (5 bases). The CDR3 is made up of 16 amino acids. V was cut by 4 bases and J by 5 bases, with 20 bases left in between. CDR1 is SQVTM, CDR2 ANQGSEA, per germline. The CDR3 is CSVATAGWGRNEKLFF. CDR3 in DNA: TGCAGCGTTGCGACAGCGGGTTGGGGCCGGAATGAAAAACTGTTTTTT. Looking up the rest from reference TRBV29-1 and TRBJ1-4 gives the full variable domain: SAVISQKPSRDICQRGTSLTIQCQVDSQVTMMFWYRQQPGQSLTLIATANQGSEATYESGFVIDKFPISRPNLTFSTLTVSNMSPEDSSIYLCSVATAGWGRNEKLFFGSGTQLSVL.

The genes are TRBV12-3 or TRBV12-4 and TRBJ1-2; D not certain. The CDR3 extends over 14 amino acids. V was clipped by 1 base and J by 4 bases, with 10 bases between them. CDR3 bases: TGTGCCAGCAGTTTAGTTGCAGGAGGCTATGGCTACACCTTC. It yields the protein CASSLVAGGYGYTF.

The sample holds many counts of this clonotype. The chain couples TRBV7-9 to TRBJ2-1; 15 bases line up with TRBD2. The J segment lost 4 bases and the V segment lost 5 bases, leaving 15 bases of the junction unmatched. CDR3 size: 20 residues. CDR1 and CDR2 (germline): SEHNR, FQNEAQ (reference sequence). The CDR3 region is CASSRFREGTSGGTYNEQFF. CDR3 DNA: TGTGCCAGCAGCCGATTTAGAGAAGGGACTAGCGGGGGGACTTACAATGAGCAGTTCTTC.

This chain uses TRBV9 with TRBJ2-1; 7 positions match TRBD1. Trimming cost V 3 bases and J 8 bases; bases outside gene matches: 8. Germline V CDR1 and CDR2: SGDLS, YYNGEE. This CDR3 is built from 14 residues. DNA for the CDR3: TGTGCCAGCAGCGCCCACAGGGGTCGGGATGAGCAGTTCTTC. Its translation is CASSAHRGRDEQFF.

The table lists this clonotype with a few counts. The genes are TRBV27 and TRBJ1-2; no definite D call. Germline CDR1 reads MNHEY; CDR2 reads SMNVEV (reference sequence). V was shortened by 6 bases and J by 5 bases, with 13 bases between the two germline ends. This CDR3 spans 13 amino acids. Here the CDR3 reads CASSRSIRYGYTF. Here the CDR3 DNA reads TGTGCCAGCAGCCGGTCCATAAGATATGGCTACACCTTC.

This clonotype was counted between two and nine times. The chain is built from TRBV12-3 or TRBV12-4 and TRBJ2-1; no definite D call. The V gene lost 6 bases and the J gene lost 5 bases, with 8 bases spanning the gap. The CDR3 has 12 residues. The CDR3 coding sequence is TGTGCCAGCAGCTCCATGGACAATGAGCAGTTCTTC. This codes for CASSSMDNEQFF.

In its sample, this clonotype was seen a few times. The chain has TRBV19 and TRBJ2-3; no clear D. The germline V gene has CDR1 LNHDA and CDR2 SQIVND (reference sequence). The V gene lost 3 bases and the J gene lost 0 bases, with 7 bases spanning the gap. The CDR3 is 14 residues long. CDR3 residues: CASSILGSTDTQYF. The CDR3 DNA sequence: TGTGCCAGTAGTATTCTTGGTAGCACAGATACGCAGTATTTT.